This T cell receptor (beta chain) emerged from a study of vaccination and CD4 T cells after COVID-19 (dated 2022 in TCRdb). Notes on the research overall: Convalescent patients had a positive SARS-CoV-2 result on nasal swab PCR, and of these patients, several had mild disease and one had severe disease. Each participant got two doses of either the Pfizer-BioNTech BNT162b2 vaccine (n=8) or the Moderna mRNA-1273 vaccine (n=2). The convalescent cohort included six males and four females, with two Hispanic individuals, seven Caucasians, two Asians and one multiracial person. As controls, cultures received a CEFX viral epitope pool (the positive control), an HIV-1 Nef peptide pool (the negative control), or no peptide at all. The cultures were stimulated with overlapping spike peptide pools from SARS-CoV-2 and from the common cold coronaviruses HCoV-NL63, HCoV-OC43 and HCoV-229E. In roughly 11 COVID-19 convalescent patients and several infection-naive healthy vaccine recipients, the spike-specific CD4+ TCR repertoire before mRNA vaccination was compared with the repertoire after mRNA vaccination. Post-vaccine blood samples were collected a median of around 10 weeks after the second vaccine dose, ranging from roughly 13 to 250 days. Post-COVID blood samples were collected from convalescent patients a median of around 100 days after diagnosis, with a range of roughly 30 to 161 days.

From the cysteine through the phenylalanine, the CDR3 covers 15 amino acids. Of all the DNA, just the CDR3 is kept, 45 bases in frame from base 1. The germline V gene gives CDR1 as SGHDN and CDR2 as FVKESK. V drops 0 bases and J drops 7 bases, leaving 15 bases in between. The library was generated by PCR. DNA from cultured CD4+ T cells was subjected to TCR sequencing with the Oncomine TCR Beta short-read assay at the Johns Hopkins FTIC core. The QIAamp micro DNA kit was used to extract genomic DNA from the cultured CD4+ T cells. Oncomine TCR Beta libraries from cultured CD4+ T cells were pooled with unique dual indexes and sequenced on an Illumina iSeq 100. Turning to the authors' computational methods: Non-productive sequences were removed, and CDR3s not starting with C, not ending with F or W, or shorter than 7 amino acids were discarded. The MANAFEST web application identified antigen-specific clonotypes by comparing peptide-stimulated wells against reference wells and other culture wells. For a clone to be called positive, the clone needed an FDR below 0.05, an odds ratio above 5, and a productive frequency above 0.1% in at least two of three replicate wells. A clonotype was classed as cross-reactive if the clonotype showed significant expansion both in SARS-CoV-2 spike wells and in at least one common cold coronavirus spike condition. CDR3 homology was assessed with Levenshtein distances (stringdist) and unrooted phylogenetic trees (ape) in R version 3.6.1. TCRdb reworked the public reads: Q25 trimming with fastp, MiXCR clone assembly, productive beta chains retained. Merged by CDR3 protein, the rows form single entries marked with the most common genes and DNA. V and J calls and clone size were set by TCRdb, not the authors. Recorded for this sample are 15,000 or so distinct CDR3 sequences; about 48% of them occurred a single time. Clones ranked in the top ten supply 11% to 15% of the sample.

Study-level results and caveats: In convalescent patients, a median about 84% of post-vaccine SARS-CoV-2-reactive clones were detected only after vaccination, and vaccine-specific priming was suggested by this finding. The median count of SARS-CoV-2-reactive clonotypes went up from around 23 after infection to 38 after vaccination, although the change was not significant. In convalescent patients, nearly all vaccine-specific clones (304 of 307) were found to be mono-reactive for SARS-CoV-2 spike rather than cross-reactive with common cold coronaviruses. Relatively few convalescent patients were included in the study, and early timepoints after natural infection were not analyzed.

The meaning of the sample's treatment or condition label: approximately 10-day PBMC culture with coronavirus spike peptide pools or control peptides (ViraFEST assay). The ViraFEST assay was used in the study, in which antigen-specific T cells were expanded with peptide pools and expanded clonotypes were subsequently identified by TCR sequencing. The convalescent patients' positive SARS-CoV-2 PCR tests were from March to December 2020, which was before the Alpha, Beta and Delta variants emerged in the United States. Each well held 1.5 million to 2.5 million PBMCs cultured with approximately 9.1 ug/ml peptide pools in IMDM containing around 4.5% human AB serum and roughly 10 IU/ml IL-2. On days 3 and 7, half of the culture medium was replaced with fresh IL-2-containing medium. CD4+ T cells were isolated after around 9 days of culture through negative selection using the EasySep CD4+ T cell isolation kit. Ficoll-Paque Plus gradient centrifugation was used to isolate PBMCs from whole blood, and the isolated PBMCs were then either used fresh or cryopreserved at -140C. Culture conditions were generally each tested in triplicate wells.

As for this clonotype: Its binding antigen is unknown. Per-base qualities were not stored, and no clone one base away is much larger.

The sequenced sample consisted of CD4+ T cells from blood, cultured in vitro. The source is a human donor who had recovered from COVID-19. Recombination joined TRBV14 with TRBJ1-2; no D gene is confidently identified. The bases are TGTGCCAGCAGCCAAGACGATTGGGAGATAAGTGGCTACACCTTC. It codes for CASSQDDWEISGYTF. Joined to the reference TRBV14 and TRBJ1-2 proteins, this CDR3 gives the full variable domain: EAGVTQFPSHSVIEKGQTVTLRCDPISGHDNLYWYRRVMGKEIKFLLHFVKESKQDESGMPNNRFLAERTGGTYSTLKVQPAELEDSGVYFCASSQDDWEISGYTFGSGTRLTVV.